What follows describes a single T cell receptor (beta chain). The V gene's germline CDR1 is SGHRS and CDR2 YFSETQ. V shed 4 bases, J shed 13 bases, and the junction held 6 bases outside the gene matches. There are 12 residues in the CDR3. The data originate from a study of blood T cell repertoires in COVID-19. Looking at the study overall: PBMCs, B-cell-depleted T cells, or T cells provided the cDNA or gDNA that made up the material.

The data were produced by immunoSEQ multiplex PCR, yet TCRdb's version contains in-frame clones alone and is incomplete. The sample has 130,000 or so clones, 80% seen once. This chain uses TRBV5-1 with TRBJ1-1; 11 bases are a match to TRBD1. Sequencing was performed on peripheral blood. The TCR comes from a human donor in a cohort sampled during active COVID-19. The CDR3 coding sequence is TGCGCCAGCAGCACGGGACAGGGGGACGGTTTCTTT. It codes for CASSTGQGDGFF.